The 20 T cell receptor beta chains in this list originate from one sample, sequenced in a study of CD8+CD57+ T cells in acquired aplastic anemia. Genomic DNA was employed as the template in profiling TCR beta VDJ and CDR3. TCRdb re-called the reads through MiXCR, storing one row per CDR3 protein. The table records 150,000 to 200,000 distinct CDR3 sequences, over 40% of them present only once. In patients chosen for sequencing, flow cytometry had shown CD8+CD57+ cell expansion. The sample consisted of sorted CD4+, CD8+, or CD8+CD57+ T cells (not recorded which) from PBMCs. These receptors all come from a human donor with aplastic anemia.

With respect to this clonotype: The final CDR3 position lacks the conserved phenylalanine or tryptophan, pointing to a likely read error. The rearrangement joins TRBV29-1 to TRBJ1-2; no clear D gene. The CDR3 is 14 residues long. Germline V CDR1 and CDR2: SQVTM, ANQGSEA. The CDR3 coding sequence is TGCGGCGTTGAGAGGGAGGGAAGCACCTATGGCTACACCCTC. It translates to CGVEREGSTYGYTL.

The genes are TRBV7-2 and TRBJ1-5, with TRBD1 matching over 10 bases. CDR1 is SGHTA and CDR2 is FQGNSA in the germline V gene. V lost 6 bases, J lost 2 bases, and 4 bases stayed unmatched. This CDR3 contains 15 residues. The CDR3 DNA is TGTGCCAGCAGATCCGGGACAGGGGGCAATCAGCCCCAGCATTTT. Encoded protein: CASRSGTGGNQPQHF.

This clonotype was counted ten times or more. The gene calls are TRBV9 and TRBJ2-1; no firm D call. This CDR3 contains 15 residues. Germline CDR1 is SGDLS and CDR2 is YYNGEE. Deletions cut 2 bases from V and 0 bases from J, with 9 bases between. This chain's CDR3 is CASSVDVSSYNEQFF. Written as DNA, the CDR3 is TGTGCCAGCAGCGTCGACGTAAGCTCCTACAATGAGCAGTTCTTC.

This clonotype occurred a few times. The rearrangement links TRBV28 to TRBJ2-7, with D possibly being TRBD2 (5 bases). In germline, CDR1 is MDHEN, CDR2 SYDVKM. The CDR3 spans 13 residues. Trimming left V 7 bases short and J 0 bases short, with 10 bases between. DNA for the CDR3: TGTGCCAGCAACGGCGGGTTCTCCTACGAGCAGTACTTC. It translates to CASNGGFSYEQYF.

This clonotype was observed at least ten times. The rearrangement links TRBV7-8 to TRBJ1-5; D uncertain. CDR1 is SGHVS, CDR2 FQNEAQ, per germline. The length of the CDR3 is 15 residues. Trimming removed 1 base from V and 0 bases from J, with 7 bases in between. The CDR3 DNA sequence: TGTGCCAGCAGCTTAGGTACGAGTAGCAATCAGCCCCAGCATTTT. Its protein is CASSLGTSSNQPQHF.

This chain connects TRBV25-1 to TRBJ2-5; no reliable D call. Germline V gene lookup returns CDR1 MGHDK and CDR2 SYGVNS. This CDR3 spans 16 amino acids. The ends were cut back, 8 bases at V and 1 base at J, with 20 bases in the middle. DNA of the CDR3: TGTGCCAGCGGGAAGCTTGTCAGGCTGACCCAAGAGACCCAGTACTTC. Translated: CASGKLVRLTQETQYF.

There are a few counts of this clonotype. J is TRBJ2-3 and V is TRBV10-2, with D hard to call. The CDR3 has 15 residues. The ends were cut back, 4 bases at V and 0 bases at J, with 11 bases in the middle. Germline loops: CDR1 WSHSY, CDR2 SAAADI. The CDR3 nucleotides are TGCGCCAGCAGTGCGGGTACCTTTAGCACAGATACGCAGTATTTT. Encoded protein: CASSAGTFSTDTQYF.

The V gene is TRBV10-3, the J gene TRBJ1-2; a possible D gene is TRBD1 (5 bases). The CDR3 has 13 amino acids. The germline gives CDR1 ENHRY, CDR2 SYGVKD. V lost 6 bases to trimming and J lost 2 bases, with 10 bases between them. The CDR3 protein is CAIRGWGNYGYTF. The CDR3 coding sequence is TGTGCCATCAGAGGTTGGGGGAACTATGGCTACACCTTC.

The CDR3 nucleotides read TGTGCCAGCAGCCACTCCGCGCACGAGCAGTACTTC. Protein sequence: CASSHSAHEQYF. The chain carries TRBV14 and TRBJ2-7, with D uncertain. Deletions cut 3 bases from V and 5 bases from J, with 8 bases between. The CDR3 runs to 12 residues. CDR1 SGHDN and CDR2 FVKESK come from the germline V gene.

This clonotype has a single count. The junction shows a germline mismatch at one end, possibly a read error. The rearrangement joins TRBV5-1 to TRBJ2-7, with 10 bases lining up with TRBD2. CDR1 SGHRS and CDR2 YFSETQ come from the germline V gene. The CDR3 runs 18 residues. The CDR3 loop is CASSLSASGGLITGELYF. CDR3 bases: TGCGCCAGCAGCTTGTCGGCTAGCGGGGGCCTAATCACCGGGGAGCTGTACTTC. Filled out from reference TRBV5-1 and TRBJ2-7, the complete variable domain reads KAGVTQTPRYLIKTRGQQVTLSCSPISGHRSVSWYQQTPGQGLQFLFEYFSETQRNKGNFPGRFSGRQFSNSRSEMNVSTLELGDSALYLCASSLSASGGLITGELYFGPGTRLTVT.

Points on this clonotype: The conserved phenylalanine or tryptophan is not found at the CDR3 terminus, so this likely reflects a read error. The DNA is omitted, as the CDR3 cannot be located on it reliably, and the CDR3 follows TCRdb's listing. The J gene is TRBJ1-1, the V gene TRBV4-2. Germline V gene lookup returns CDR1 LGHNA and CDR2 YNFKEQ. The CDR3 is 12 amino acids in total, end residues counted. The CDR3 loop reads CASSLINRSPGG.

Comment on this clonotype: A much larger clonotype is one base distant, so this may be a read error. The chain's CDR3 is CASSAQGQGQPQHF. The CDR3 DNA follows: TGTGCCAGCAGCGCACAGGGGCAGGGACAGCCCCAGCATTTT. The chain links TRBV9 to TRBJ1-5, with TRBD1 identical over 7 bases. CDR3 size: 14 residues. The germline V gene encodes CDR1 SGDLS and CDR2 YYNGEE. The V and J ends lost 3 bases and 7 bases, in that order; junction bases with no gene match: 7.

This clonotype was recorded a few times. V is TRBV7-2 and J is TRBJ2-3, with TRBD1 identical over 7 bases. V shed 1 base, J shed 5 bases, and the junction held 3 bases outside the gene matches. Germline loops: CDR1 SGHTA, CDR2 FQGNSA. This CDR3 has 14 amino acids. CDR3 residues: CASSLGRTGDTQYF. In nucleotides, the CDR3 is TGTGCCAGCAGCTTAGGGAGGACAGGAGATACGCAGTATTTT.

The chain is built from TRBV19 and TRBJ1-1, with TRBD1 matching over 9 bases. Germline trimming cut 4 bases from V and 0 bases from J; bases unmatched to any gene: 6. This CDR3 spans 16 amino acids. Germline-derived CDR1 and CDR2 are LNHDA and SQIVND (reference sequence). The CDR3 here is CASSKWTGVMNTEAFF. The CDR3 DNA reads as TGTGCCAGTAGTAAGTGGACAGGGGTCATGAACACTGAAGCTTTCTTT. The full variable domain, completed using reference TRBV19 and TRBJ1-1, is DGGITQSPKYLFRKEGQNVTLSCEQNLNHDAMYWYRQDPGQGLRLIYYSQIVNDFQKGDIAEGYSVSREKKESFPLTVTSAQKNPTAFYLCASSKWTGVMNTEAFFGQGTRLTVV.

J is TRBJ1-6 and V is TRBV10-3, with D perhaps TRBD1 (5 bases). CDR3 size: 15 residues. Per germline, CDR1 ENHRY and CDR2 SYGVKD. Trimming stripped 0 bases from V and 6 bases from J, with 9 bases between. This chain's CDR3 is CAISESGLPNSPLHF. The CDR3 DNA is TGTGCCATCAGTGAGTCGGGACTGCCTAATTCACCCCTCCACTTT.

This clonotype was found a few times. The junction shows a germline mismatch at one end, possibly a read error. The chain combines TRBV2 with TRBJ1-2; TRBD1 aligns across 9 bases. This CDR3 has 15 residues. Germline V gene lookup returns CDR1 SNHLY and CDR2 FYNNEI. CDR3 coding DNA: TGTGCCAGCACCGAGACAGGGGGGAGGAACTATGGTTACACCTTC. Protein product: CASTETGGRNYGYTF.

This clonotype was recorded at least ten times. J is TRBJ1-6 and V is TRBV7-9; D gene unclear. CDR3 size: 15 residues. CDR1 is SEHNR, CDR2 FQNEAQ, per germline (reference sequence). V lost 11 bases to trimming and J lost 7 bases, with 21 bases between them. DNA of the CDR3: TGTGCCTCGTCCCCAAGGGCGGGTTCCAATTCACCCCTCCACTTT. It specifies CASSPRAGSNSPLHF.

V usage is TRBV20-1 and J usage is TRBJ1-1, with D unclear. Germline V gives CDR1 DFQATT, CDR2 SNEGSKA (reference sequence). This CDR3 is built from 13 residues. V dropped 6 bases and J dropped 0 bases, with 11 bases sitting between them. This CDR3 reads CSATPIMNTEAFF. In DNA form, the CDR3 reads TGCAGTGCCACCCCGATTATGAACACTGAAGCTTTCTTT.

Comment on this clonotype: This may be a read error, as it is one base from a much larger clone. V is TRBV7-8 and J is TRBJ1-2; a weak D match, TRBD1 (6 bases). This CDR3 contains 18 residues. Germline CDR1 SGHVS, CDR2 FQNEAQ. Trimming shortened V by 5 bases and J by 0 bases, and 22 bases separated the two germline ends. The CDR3 reads CASSLGGRVLKANYGYTF. CDR3 in DNA: TGTGCCAGCAGCCTAGGGGGGCGAGTCCTCAAAGCTAACTATGGCTACACCTTC.

There are many counts of this clonotype. V is TRBV11-2 and J is TRBJ1-2, with D possibly being TRBD1 (5 bases). Deletions cut 0 bases from V and 8 bases from J, with 16 bases between. The CDR3 has 15 amino acids. Germline loops: CDR1 SGHAT, CDR2 FQNNGV. CDR3 nucleotide sequence: TGTGCCAGCAGCTTAGATCCGGGGCCCTTCGTCGGCTACACCTTC. Translation: CASSLDPGPFVGYTF.